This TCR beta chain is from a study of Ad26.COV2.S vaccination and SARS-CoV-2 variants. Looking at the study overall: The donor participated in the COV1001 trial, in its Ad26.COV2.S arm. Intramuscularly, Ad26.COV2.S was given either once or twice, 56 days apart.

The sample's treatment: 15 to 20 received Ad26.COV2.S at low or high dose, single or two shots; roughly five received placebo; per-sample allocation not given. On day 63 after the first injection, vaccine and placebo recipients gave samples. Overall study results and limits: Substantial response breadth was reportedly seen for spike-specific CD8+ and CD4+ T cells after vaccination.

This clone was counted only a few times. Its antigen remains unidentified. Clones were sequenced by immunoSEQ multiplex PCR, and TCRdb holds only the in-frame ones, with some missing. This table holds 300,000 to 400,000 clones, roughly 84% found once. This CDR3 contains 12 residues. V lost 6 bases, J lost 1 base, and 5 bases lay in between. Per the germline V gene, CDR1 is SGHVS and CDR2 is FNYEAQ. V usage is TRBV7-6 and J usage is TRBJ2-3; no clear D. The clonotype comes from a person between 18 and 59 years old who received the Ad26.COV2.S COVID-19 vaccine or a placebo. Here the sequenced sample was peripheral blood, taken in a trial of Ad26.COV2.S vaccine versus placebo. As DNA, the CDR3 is TGTGCCAGCAGAAGCGGCACAGATACGCAGTATTTT. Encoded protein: CASRSGTDTQYF.